Below, one TCR beta chain is given with its context. What it recognizes is unknown. Clones were sequenced by immunoSEQ multiplex PCR, and TCRdb holds only the in-frame ones, with some missing. Among roughly 200,000 clones listed, about 93% were seen once. This record belongs to a study of T cell responses to AZD1222 COVID-19 vaccine. General observations from the study: Clonal diversity may have been underestimated, and the donors were mostly white British, with more females than males. Just a handful of people given AZD1222 tested seropositive at baseline. The study reported that nearly half of spike-specific TCRs target unmutated variant regions. Spike-specific TCRs gained breadth and depth after people received two AZD1222 doses.

The CDR3 runs to 13 residues. V was pared by 7 bases and J by 7 bases, with 13 bases between. Germline V gene data show CDR1 as KGHSH and CDR2 as LQKENI. This clonotype was obtained from an adult in good health. This rearrangement joins TRBV18 to TRBJ2-2; TRBD2 is a possible D gene (5 bases). Sequences were derived from peripheral blood, sampled on day 0 of MenACWY control vaccination. CDR3 loop: CASCSGGYGELFF. The CDR3 region has the DNA TGTGCCAGCTGTTCCGGAGGATACGGGGAGCTGTTTTTT.